The TCR beta chain under discussion was sequenced for a study of blood T cells in healthy people across ages. CDR3 size: 17 residues. Trimming took 1 base from V and 4 from J; bases not matched to a gene: 10. From germline, CDR1 is SGHVS and CDR2 FNYEAQ. Alongside a J-beta primer mix, a sample-barcoded 5' primer served in a second PCR lasting 7 to 11 cycles. Every molecule of cDNA carried a tag from a template-switch adaptor with 12 random nucleotides. TCRdb redid the calling of the 5' RACE reads with MiXCR, one entry per CDR3 protein. The table includes 1.2 million to 1.5 million distinct CDR3 sequences, almost 60% detected once.

The clonotype comes from a man aged 18 to 30 in good health. Sequences were obtained from blood. The chain employs TRBV7-6 and TRBJ2-1, with TRBD1 identical over 7 bases. Here the CDR3 DNA reads TGTGCCAGCAGCTTAGGGCCCCCGGACAGGCCTTACAATGAGCAGTTCTTC. This gives the protein CASSLGPPDRPYNEQFF.